The rows below give T cell receptor beta chains drawn from one sample of a study of T cell repertoires in cytomegalovirus infection. Each CDR3 protein is one row after TCRdb ran MiXCR on the reads. This table holds around 540,000 distinct CDR3 sequences, 33% found once. These receptors are not linked to any known antigen. Source: cultured PBMCs, taken from culture after CMV antigen stimulation. The receptors derive from a human donor in good health (CMV status not recorded). Some clones in this sample may be carry-over from other donors' samples. The CDR3 runs from the conserved cysteine through the conserved F or W. D genes are given only for firm matches. Rows may omit the clone size; those that give it use once, few, many or a size class.

clone size	D gene	V gene	J gene	CDR3 DNA	CDR3 protein
-	-	TRBV11-2	TRBJ1-4	TGTGCCAGCAGCTTTCAGGGGTCGAATGAAAAACTGTTTTTT	CASSFQGSNEKLFF
once	-	TRBV6-2/TRBV6-3	TRBJ2-1	TGTGCCAGCAGTCGGACGCCCGAATCCTACTCCTACAATGAGCAGTTCTTC	CASSRTPESYSYNEQFF
few	-	TRBV7-9	TRBJ1-1	TGTGCCAGCAGCTTAGGGCGGGGGGGGACTGGCACTGAAGCTTTCTTT	CASSLGRGGTGTEAFF
few	-	TRBV3-1	TRBJ2-3	TGTGCCAGCAGCCAAGAGGGCCAGGGAGCGCAGTATTTT	CASSQEGQGAQYF
-	TRBD2	TRBV6-2/TRBV6-3	TRBJ2-3	TGTGCCAGCAGCAGGAACCCGAAGCGGGAGGCGCGAGGGGAGCAGTATTTT	CASSRNPKREARGEQYF
-	TRBD2	TRBV12-5	TRBJ2-5	TGTGCTAGCGCGGGACTAGCGGGAGGATCGACTCTCCAAGAGACCCAGTACTTC	CASAGLAGGSTLQETQYF
-	-	TRBV25-1	TRBJ1-1	TGTGCCAGCAGTGTTGTAGGACGGACTGAAGCTTTCTTT	CASSVVGRTEAFF
-	TRBD1	TRBV5-1	TRBJ2-3	TGCGCCAGCAGCTTGGTAGGGACAGGGGGCTCAGATACGCAGTATTTT	CASSLVGTGGSDTQYF
-	TRBD2	TRBV9	TRBJ2-5	TGTGCCAGCAGCGTTGGACTAGCGGGAGACTACCAAGAGACCCAGTACTTC	CASSVGLAGDYQETQYF
-	-	TRBV7-9	TRBJ2-7	TGTGCCAGCAGCCCTGGTCCAGGCTCAGACGCGCCCTACGAGCAGTACTTC	CASSPGPGSDAPYEQYF
few	-	TRBV12-3/TRBV12-4	TRBJ2-7	TGTGCCAGCAGAAGAGGGCCCTACGAGCAGTACTTC	CASRRGPYEQYF
-	-	TRBV12-3/TRBV12-4	TRBJ2-2	TGTGCCAGCAGCTTAACCGGGGCCGGGGAGCTGTTTTTT	CASSLTGAGELFF
few	-	TRBV7-9	TRBJ2-2	TGTGCCAGCAGCTTAGCTGGAGCAGAGACCGGGGAGCTGTTTTTT	CASSLAGAETGELFF
-	-	TRBV28	TRBJ2-3	TGTGCCACCCACCGCACAGATACGCAGTATTTT	CATHRTDTQYF
few	-	TRBV6-2/TRBV6-3	TRBJ2-6	TGTGCCAGCAGTAACAATCTAGCTCTCCCCTCTGGGGCCAACGTCCTGACTTTC	CASSNNLALPSGANVLTF
few	TRBD1	TRBV11-2	TRBJ2-3	TGTGCCAGCAGCTTAAGACAGGGAGTTACAGATACGCAGTATTTT	CASSLRQGVTDTQYF
few	-	TRBV27	TRBJ1-1	TGTGCCAGCAGGGAGGTCAGCAGATCATCAACTGAAGCTTTCTTT	CASREVSRSSTEAFF
-	TRBD1	TRBV29-1	TRBJ2-1	TGCGGCGGCCGGGACAGCTACTACAATGAGCAGTTCTTC	CGGRDSYYNEQFF
-	-	TRBV20-1	TRBJ1-3	TGCAGTGCTAAGAACGGGGGGACCTCTGGAAACACCATATATTTT	CSAKNGGTSGNTIYF
-	-	TRBV10-3	TRBJ2-5	TGTGCCATCAGTGGATCGGGTGGTCGTCAAGAGACCCAGTACTTC	CAISGSGGRQETQYF
few	TRBD1	TRBV7-2	TRBJ1-2	TGTGCCAGCAGCGAGGGGACAGGGTACTATGGCTACACCTTC	CASSEGTGYYGYTF
-	TRBD2	TRBV18	TRBJ2-3	TGTGCCAGCTCAGGGGGACTAGCGGCTAATACGCAGTATTTT	CASSGGLAANTQYF
-	-	TRBV7-3	TRBJ1-3	TGTGCCAGCAGCTTACAAGGGGACTCCTCCGGAAACACCATATATTTT	CASSLQGDSSGNTIYF
many	-	TRBV7-2	TRBJ1-2	TGTGCCAGCAGCCGACAGGTTTCGGATGGCTACACCTTC	CASSRQVSDGYTF
-	-	TRBV7-2	TRBJ2-7	TGTGCCAGCAGCCCCTCTGAACAAGACTACGAGCAGTACTTC	CASSPSEQDYEQYF
-	TRBD2	TRBV12-3/TRBV12-4	TRBJ2-3	TGTGCCAGCAGTTACACCGGGACTAGTGTTGGGGATACGCAGTATTTT	CASSYTGTSVGDTQYF
few	TRBD2	TRBV2	TRBJ2-3	TGTGCCAGCAGTGACGGACTAGCGGGGGACACAGATACGCAGTATTTT	CASSDGLAGDTDTQYF
-	-	TRBV4-1	TRBJ1-4	TGCGCCAGCAGCCAATCGTACGGGCGGGCTGAAAAACTGTTTTTT	CASSQSYGRAEKLFF
many	TRBD2	TRBV7-8	TRBJ2-1	TGTGCCAGCAGCTTTACGGGAGGGGCCGATGAGCAGTTCTTC	CASSFTGGADEQFF
-	-	TRBV12-3/TRBV12-4	TRBJ2-5	TGTGCCAGCAGTTTAGCAACGGGGATGAAGACCCAGTACTTC	CASSLATGMKTQYF
-	-	TRBV6-2/TRBV6-3	TRBJ2-5	TGTGCCAGCAGTTACTTGGGCGGCGGCGAGACCCAGTACTTC	CASSYLGGGETQYF
-	-	TRBV2	TRBJ2-5	TGTGCCAGCAGTACAAATACCCAAAAGGGCCAGACCCAGTACTTC	CASSTNTQKGQTQYF
few	-	TRBV6-1	TRBJ1-5	TGTGCCAGCAGTGAAGGCAGTACGAGAAGCAATCAGCCCCAGCATTTT	CASSEGSTRSNQPQHF
many	TRBD1	TRBV7-2	TRBJ1-2	TGTGCCAGCAGCTCGACAGGGAGGGGCTATGGCTACACCTTC	CASSSTGRGYGYTF
-	TRBD2	TRBV6-1	TRBJ2-1	TGTGCCAGCAGTTTCCCAAGCGGGGCCTACAATGAGCAGTTCTTC	CASSFPSGAYNEQFF
-	-	TRBV6-6	TRBJ1-5	TGTGCCAGCAGTTACGACCGGGATAGCAATCAGCCCCAGCATTTT	CASSYDRDSNQPQHF
few	-	TRBV20-1	TRBJ2-5	TGCAGTGCTGGGGGACACAAAAATCAAGAGACCCAGTACTTC	CSAGGHKNQETQYF
-	TRBD2	TRBV20-1	TRBJ2-3	TGCAGTGCTAGATCCCGGGAGGGCCGTGGGGATACGCAGTATTTT	CSARSREGRGDTQYF
few	-	TRBV7-3	TRBJ1-1	TGTGCCAGCAGCTCCCTCCCCCGACGGGGGAACACTGAAGCTTTCTTT	CASSSLPRRGNTEAFF
many	TRBD2	TRBV28	TRBJ2-3	TGTGCCAGCAGTACACTAGCGGGAACAGATACGCAGTATTTT	CASSTLAGTDTQYF
-	-	TRBV18	TRBJ2-1	TGTGCCAGCTCACCAAGTGTCAGTCGGGAGCAGTTCTTC	CASSPSVSREQFF
-	-	TRBV29-1	TRBJ2-5	TGCAGCGCATACCGGGATTCGGGGGAGACCCAGTACTTC	CSAYRDSGETQYF
many	-	TRBV11-2	TRBJ2-3	TGTGCCAGCAGCTTAGGCGCGGGCACAGATACGCAGTATTTT	CASSLGAGTDTQYF
-	-	TRBV2	TRBJ2-2	TGTGCCAGCTTCTCGGGGAACACCGGGGAGCTGTTTTTT	CASFSGNTGELFF
-	-	TRBV4-2	TRBJ2-7	TGTGCCAGCAGCCAAGAATGGATAGGCTCCTACGAGCAGTACTTC	CASSQEWIGSYEQYF